This entry concerns a single TCR beta chain. The data originate from a study of blood T cell repertoires in COVID-19. Across the whole study: Material from acute and convalescent COVID-19 was sourced from the United States, Italy and Spain. PBMCs, B-cell-depleted T cells, or T cells were the source of the cDNA or gDNA that made up the material.

In the study's own analysis: Reference gene primer amplification gave nucleated cell count estimates. Using immunoSEQ multiplex PCR, the repertoire was profiled, and TCRdb retains in-frame clones only, with some absent. The V and J calls and the clone size are those of that table, but D and trimming were determined from the DNA. This repertoire shows around 62,000 clones, approximately 81% found once; its top ten account for 8.8%. Germline V gives CDR1 SNHLY, CDR2 FYNNEI. CDR3 length: 12 amino acids. Trimming stripped 7 bases from V and 2 bases from J, with 8 bases between. J is TRBJ1-1 and V is TRBV2; D not resolved. Sequenced: peripheral blood. This TCR was sampled from a man aged 50-60 years with active COVID-19. The CDR3 sequence: CASNEGNTEAFF. CDR3 in DNA: TGTGCCAGCAACGAGGGTAACACTGAAGCTTTCTTT.